One and the same sample provided the 31 T cell receptor beta chains below, sequenced in a study of CD8 T cells in ankylosing spondylitis. TCRdb ran MiXCR on the 5' RACE reads and lists one entry per CDR3 protein. The table lists some 150,000 distinct CDR3 sequences, 9.5% to 12% of them singletons. The source material was blood, either unsorted or a sorted T cell fraction (not recorded which). These receptors were collected from a female donor with ankylosing spondylitis or in good health (not recorded which).

Note on this clonotype: A read error is likely, as this CDR3 ends without the conserved phenylalanine or tryptophan. The CDR3 protein is CASSRQGQNTEAFY. CDR3 nucleotide sequence: TGCGCCAGCTCTAGACAGGGACAGAACACTGAAGCTTTCTAT. The chain recombines TRBV10-2 with TRBJ1-1, with 7 bases that match TRBD1. Losses at the gene ends were 8 bases for V and 1 base for J; bases not matched to a gene: 7. Germline V CDR1 and CDR2: WSHSY, SAAADI. The CDR3 spans 14 residues.

In its sample, this clonotype was seen many times. The chain employs TRBV5-1 and TRBJ2-7, with D hard to call. The CDR3 extends over 13 amino acids. Germline lookup yields CDR1 SGHRS and CDR2 YFSETQ. Trimming took 2 bases from V and 4 from J, leaving 10 bases between them. CDR3 residues: CASSFGDAYEQYF. The CDR3 DNA follows: TGCGCCAGCAGCTTTGGGGATGCGTACGAGCAGTACTTC.

The rearrangement uses TRBV30 and TRBJ2-7; possible D gene TRBD1, 5 bases. Per germline, CDR1 GTSNPN and CDR2 SVGIG (reference sequence). The V end was cut by 2 bases, the J end by 2 bases, with 10 bases between. CDR3 length: 13 amino acids. CDR3: CAWSRGGPYEQYF. The CDR3 DNA reads as TGTGCCTGGAGTAGGGGTGGTCCCTACGAGCAGTACTTC.

This clonotype has ten or more counts. V and J are TRBV20-1 and TRBJ2-3; 9 nucleotides agree with TRBD2. The CDR3 totals 17 residues. CDR1 and CDR2 (germline): DFQATT, SNEGSKA (reference sequence). V trimming: 0 bases; J trimming: 6 bases; junction bases outside the gene matches: 13. The CDR3 sequence is CSARDRFPGLARDTQYF. Here the CDR3 DNA reads TGCAGTGCTAGAGATCGGTTCCCGGGACTAGCAAGGGATACGCAGTATTTT.

This clonotype was recorded many times. The rearrangement links TRBV7-9 to TRBJ1-1; weak D call: TRBD1 (5 bases). Looked up from germline, CDR1 is SEHNR and CDR2 is FQNEAQ (reference sequence). Deletions cut 5 bases from V and 8 bases from J, with 9 bases between. This CDR3 comprises 11 residues. The CDR3, as DNA: TGTGCCAGCAGCGAGGGGACCGAAGCTTTCTTT. This gives the protein CASSEGTEAFF.

This clonotype was observed at least ten times. CDR3 in DNA: TGTGCCAGCACTCGGGCGACGAACACCGGGGAGCTGTTTTTT. Translated, it gives CASTRATNTGELFF. V usage is TRBV7-3 and J usage is TRBJ2-2, with unresolved D. This CDR3 is built from 14 residues. Germline CDR1 is SGHTA and CDR2 is FQGTGA. Trimming cost V 7 bases and J 0 bases, with 9 bases left between them. Full variable domain (outside the CDR3, taken from reference TRBV7-3 and TRBJ2-2): GAGVSQTPSNKVTEKGKYVELRCDPISGHTALYWYRQSLGQGPEFLIYFQGTGAADDSGLPNDRFFAVRPEGSVSTLKIQRTERGDSAVYLCASTRATNTGELFFGEGSRLTVL.

This chain links TRBV3-1 with TRBJ1-4; D is unclear. V lost 5 bases and J 10 bases, leaving 23 bases between the germline ends. CDR1 is LGHDT, CDR2 YNNKEL, per germline (reference sequence). The CDR3 covers 16 residues. The CDR3 sequence: CASSKRTGPGYGKLFF. The CDR3 coding sequence is TGTGCCAGCAGCAAACGGACCGGGCCCGGCTACGGAAAACTGTTTTTT.

This clonotype was observed at least ten times. The genes are TRBV6-6 and TRBJ1-1, with D uncertain. Germline V gene lookup returns CDR1 MNHNY and CDR2 SVGAGI (reference sequence). V was shortened by 11 bases and J by 0 bases, with 13 bases between the two germline ends. This CDR3 contains 13 residues. In nucleotides, the CDR3 is TGTGCCTGCCGCAGGACGTTGAACACTGAAGCTTTCTTT. Its translation is CACRRTLNTEAFF.

In this sample, this clonotype turned up many times. The chain employs TRBV19 and TRBJ2-7; tentative D call: TRBD1 (5 bases). This CDR3 has 13 residues. Germline CDR1 LNHDA, CDR2 SQIVND (reference sequence). With 6 bases removed from V and 4 bases from J, the gap between germline ends came to 13 bases. The CDR3 spells CASSLDRFYEQYF. In DNA, the CDR3 is TGTGCCAGTAGCCTAGACAGATTTTACGAGCAGTACTTC.

In its sample, this clonotype was seen many times. The chain has TRBV20-1 and TRBJ1-4, with TRBD1 matching over 7 bases. The V gene's germline CDR1 is DFQATT and CDR2 SNEGSKA (reference sequence). J was trimmed by 8 bases and V by 2 bases; bases with no gene match: 8. CDR3 size: 14 residues. The DNA for the CDR3 is TGCAGTGCTAGAAGGCGGCAGGGGGAGGAAAAACTGTTTTTT. This translates into CSARRRQGEEKLFF.

This clonotype was recorded at least ten times. J is TRBJ1-4 and V is TRBV7-8; no firm D call. The CDR3 contains 14 residues. Per germline, CDR1 SGHVS and CDR2 FQNEAQ. The germline V and J ends were trimmed by 1 base and 7 bases, with 10 bases remaining between them. As DNA, the CDR3 is TGTGCCAGCAGCTTAGAGGGTAATCTTGAAAAACTGTTTTTT. Residues: CASSLEGNLEKLFF.

Many counts were recorded for this clonotype. This sequence joins TRBV29-1 and TRBJ2-6; D not resolved. Germline assignment: CDR1 SQVTM and CDR2 ANQGSEA. The CDR3 has 14 residues. V was shortened by 6 bases and J by 0 bases, with 9 bases between the two germline ends. CDR3 loop: CSVSTVSGANVLTF. The CDR3 DNA reads TGCAGCGTCTCGACGGTCTCTGGGGCCAACGTCCTGACTTTC.

The chain has TRBV5-1 and TRBJ1-1; 8 bases align to TRBD1. Trimming cost V 6 bases and J 5 bases; bases outside gene matches: 6. There are 13 residues in the CDR3. The germline gives CDR1 SGHRS, CDR2 YFSETQ. CDR3 sequence: CASTLQGETEAFF. Here the CDR3 DNA reads TGCGCCAGCACCTTACAGGGGGAAACTGAAGCTTTCTTT.

The table lists this clonotype with many counts. The chain uses TRBV29-1 and TRBJ2-4, with 8 bases that match TRBD1. The germline V gene has CDR1 SQVTM and CDR2 ANQGSEA. The CDR3 totals 13 residues. V shed 2 bases, J shed 4 bases, and the junction held 1 base outside the gene matches. The CDR3 bases are TGCAGCGTTGAACACAGGGGGAAAAACATTCAGTACTTC. Translation gives CSVEHRGKNIQYF.

This clonotype was seen repeatedly, ten times or more. V and J are TRBV11-3 and TRBJ1-6, with no clear D. Trimming pared 6 bases from V and 0 bases from J, leaving 18 bases between. This CDR3 has 18 amino acids. Germline V lookup: CDR1 SGHNT, CDR2 YENEEA. The CDR3 nucleotides read TGTGCCAGCAGTCACTGGGCCGCATTAAGCTCCTATAATTCACCCCTCCACTTT. It is translated as CASSHWAALSSYNSPLHF.

This clonotype occurred many times. The V gene is TRBV7-2, the J gene TRBJ1-2; no firm D call. The V end was cut by 0 bases, the J end by 2 bases, with 16 bases between. Germline V gene lookup returns CDR1 SGHTA and CDR2 FQGNSA. The CDR3 contains 17 residues. The DNA of the CDR3 is TGTGCCAGCAGCTTAGCCACCGCGTTGCGGCAAAACTATGGCTACACCTTC. Residues: CASSLATALRQNYGYTF.

This clonotype was recorded at least ten times. At one of its ends the junction is not consistent with the germline gene, which may arise from a read error. The V gene is TRBV20-1, the J gene TRBJ2-1, with a weak D call TRBD2 (6 bases). CDR3 length equals 12 residues. The germline V gene encodes CDR1 DFQATT and CDR2 SNEGSKA (reference sequence). CDR3 region: CSARDSRGPLVF. In DNA, the CDR3 is TGCAGTGCAAGGGACTCCCGGGGACCCCTCGTCTTC.

The sample holds a few counts of this clonotype. The chain employs TRBV19 and TRBJ2-4; 7 positions agree with TRBD1. Trimming at V came to 5 bases and at J to 6 bases, leaving 10 bases not matched to a gene. CDR3 length equals 15 residues. The germline V gene encodes CDR1 LNHDA and CDR2 SQIVND (reference sequence). The CDR3 sequence is CASSFTTGPGNIQYF. CDR3 nucleotides: TGTGCCAGTAGTTTCACGACAGGGCCGGGAAACATTCAGTACTTC.

In this sample, this clonotype turned up a few times. The chain is built from TRBV20-1 and TRBJ2-7, with TRBD1 matching 7 bases. This CDR3 contains 14 residues. Per germline, CDR1 DFQATT and CDR2 SNEGSKA (reference sequence). Trimming took 5 bases from V and 0 from J; bases not matched to a gene: 7. Here the CDR3 DNA reads TGCAGTGCTCTCTACGACAGGGTCTCCTACGAGCAGTACTTC. It specifies CSALYDRVSYEQYF.

This clonotype appeared many times. The V gene is TRBV6-1, the J gene TRBJ2-2; a possible D gene is TRBD2 (5 bases). The CDR3 covers 15 residues. The ends were cut back, 5 bases at V and 5 bases at J, with 15 bases in the middle. The germline CDR1 and CDR2 sequences are MNHNS and SASEGT. The CDR3 sequence is CASSPWTDRTGELFF. The CDR3 bases are TGTGCCAGCAGTCCTTGGACTGACCGAACCGGGGAGCTGTTTTTT.

The chain is built from TRBV5-6 and TRBJ1-1; D call uncertain. Germline loops: CDR1 SGHDT, CDR2 YYEEEE. The CDR3 has 16 amino acids. V was pared by 1 base and J by 3 bases, with 16 bases between. The CDR3 DNA sequence: TGTGCCAGCAGCTTGTCGTCACGGAGGACTTACACTGAAGCTTTCTTT. This encodes CASSLSSRRTYTEAFF.

In its sample, this clonotype was seen a few times. This chain uses TRBV7-2 with TRBJ1-1, with TRBD1 matching 10 bases. V shed 1 base, J shed 6 bases, and the junction held 8 bases outside the gene matches. CDR3 size: 16 residues. In germline, CDR1 is SGHTA, CDR2 FQGNSA. The CDR3 coding sequence is TGTGCCAGCAGCTTAGTAGGGACAGGGGTTAACTCTGAAGCTTTCTTT. Protein sequence: CASSLVGTGVNSEAFF.

This clonotype was counted many times. This sequence joins TRBV12-3 or TRBV12-4 and TRBJ2-7, with 8 bases aligning to TRBD2. The CDR3 has 15 amino acids. The ends lost 4 bases at V and 3 bases at J; junction bases unmatched: 8. Here the CDR3 reads CASSSGGGALYEQYF. For the CDR3, the DNA is TGTGCCAGCAGTTCGGGAGGGGGGGCCCTCTACGAGCAGTACTTC.

This clonotype was observed at least ten times. The CDR3 region is CASSSPTRFLEQYF. In nucleotides, the CDR3 is TGTGCCAGCAGTTCTCCTACTAGGTTTCTTGAGCAGTACTTC. V gene TRBV28 combines with J gene TRBJ2-7; D possibly corresponds to TRBD2 (5 bases). The CDR3 spans 14 residues. Germline assignment: CDR1 MDHEN and CDR2 SYDVKM. The V end was cut by 4 bases, the J end by 7 bases, with 17 bases between.

The table lists this clonotype with many counts. CDR3 bases: TGTGCCAGCAGCTTGGGGGGGTTTACTTACACTGAAGCTTTCTTT. Residues: CASSLGGFTYTEAFF. The chain recombines TRBV5-6 with TRBJ1-1, with D possibly matching TRBD1 (5 bases). The length of the CDR3 is 15 residues. Trimming pared 0 bases from V and 3 bases from J, leaving 12 bases between. The V gene's germline CDR1 is SGHDT and CDR2 YYEEEE. The full variable domain, in which reference TRBV5-6 and TRBJ1-1 provide the parts outside the CDR3, is DAGVTQSPTHLIKTRGQQVTLRCSPKSGHDTVSWYQQALGQGPQFIFQYYEEEERQRGNFPDRFSGHQFPNYSSELNVNALLLGDSALYLCASSLGGFTYTEAFFGQGTRLTVV.

This clonotype was picked up many times. The chain links TRBV18 to TRBJ1-2, with D perhaps TRBD1 (6 bases). V dropped 2 bases and J dropped 0 bases, with 10 bases sitting between them. The CDR3 is made up of 15 amino acids. Germline V gives CDR1 KGHSH, CDR2 LQKENI. This chain's CDR3 is CASSPTGLTNYGYTF. The CDR3 DNA sequence: TGTGCCAGCTCACCAACAGGGCTGACTAACTATGGCTACACCTTC.

As for this clonotype: This clone may be a read error of a much larger clone one base away. The rearrangement links TRBV7-9 to TRBJ1-2, with D hard to call. Germline CDR1 and CDR2: SEHNR and FQNEAQ (reference sequence). The V end lost 5 bases, the J end lost 7 bases, and 17 bases lay between the germline ends. The CDR3 runs to 14 residues. In DNA form, the CDR3 reads TGTGCCAGCAGCCCAGAAAGCAAGGACTGTGGCTACACCTTC. Its translation is CASSPESKDCGYTF.

This clonotype was observed at least ten times. The V call is TRBV27, the J call TRBJ1-1, with a tentative D call TRBD1 (6 bases). This CDR3 has 17 amino acids. Germline V gene lookup returns CDR1 MNHEY and CDR2 SMNVEV (reference sequence). V was trimmed by 5 bases and J by 11 bases, leaving 30 bases between them. The CDR3 region is CASSQSGSYSRQVGAFF. The CDR3 coding sequence is TGTGCCAGCAGTCAGTCTGGCAGCTATTCCCGACAGGTGGGGGCTTTCTTT.

This clonotype occurred many times. Here the CDR3 DNA reads TGTGCCAGCAGCTCCGAAGGGGTGCCAGGGCGGTGGACTGAAGCTTTCTTT. It codes for CASSSEGVPGRWTEAFF. The rearrangement joins TRBV7-3 to TRBJ1-1; possibly TRBD1 for D (5 bases). V lost 4 bases and J lost 5, with 23 bases in between. The CDR3 is made up of 17 amino acids. Germline V CDR1 and CDR2: SGHTA, FQGTGA.

The V call is TRBV30, the J call TRBJ2-7, with D maybe TRBD2 (6 bases). There are 14 residues in the CDR3. The germline V gene has CDR1 GTSNPN and CDR2 SVGIG (reference sequence). V shed 1 base and J shed 1 base, with 11 bases lying between them. The CDR3 DNA sequence: TGTGCCTGGAGTGGCCCGCGGGGTTCCTACGAGCAGTACTTC. It is translated as CAWSGPRGSYEQYF.

The V gene is TRBV10-2, the J gene TRBJ2-2, with D perhaps matching TRBD1 (6 bases). The length of the CDR3 is 17 residues. Germline V CDR1 and CDR2: WSHSY, SAAADI. The germline V and J ends were trimmed by 5 bases and 4 bases, with 20 bases remaining between them. Here the CDR3 reads CASSLPLPGTLTGELFF. The CDR3 DNA sequence: TGCGCCAGCAGTCTTCCTCTCCCCGGGACACTCACCGGGGAGCTGTTTTTT.